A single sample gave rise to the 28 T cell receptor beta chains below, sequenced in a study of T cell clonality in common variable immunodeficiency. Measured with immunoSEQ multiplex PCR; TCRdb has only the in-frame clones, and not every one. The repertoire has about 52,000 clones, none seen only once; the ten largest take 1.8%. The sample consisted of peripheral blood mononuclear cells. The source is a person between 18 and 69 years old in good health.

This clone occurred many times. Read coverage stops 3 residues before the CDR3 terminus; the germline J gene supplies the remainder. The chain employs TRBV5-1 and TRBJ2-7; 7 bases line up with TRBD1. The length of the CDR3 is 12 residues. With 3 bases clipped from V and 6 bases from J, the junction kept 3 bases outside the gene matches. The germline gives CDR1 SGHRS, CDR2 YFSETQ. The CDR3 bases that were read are TGCGCCAGCAGCTCGACAGGGAGCGAG. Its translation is CASSSTGSE. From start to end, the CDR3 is CASSSTGSEQYF.

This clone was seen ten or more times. The sequenced part of the CDR3 DNA is TGCAGTGCTAGTCCGCGTCGGGGAGACTACGAG. It yields the protein CSASPRRGDYE. The full CDR3 is CSASPRRGDYEQYF. V and J are TRBV20-1 and TRBJ2-7; a weak D match, TRBD2 (5 bases). Read sequence stops 3 residues before the CDR3 end, and the germline J gene provides the missing end. The germline CDR1 and CDR2 sequences are DFQATT and SNEGSKA (reference sequence). The CDR3 spans 14 residues. Trimming stripped 3 bases from V and 3 bases from J, with 15 bases between.

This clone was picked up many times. CDR3 region: CAWRGTGGLNEQFF. The CDR3 bases that were read are TGTGCCTGGAGGGGGACAGGGGGCTTAAATGAG. The rearrangement uses TRBV30 and TRBJ2-1; 12 bases are a match to TRBD1. The read terminates 3 residues ahead of where the CDR3 ends, so the germline J gene completes it. Germline CDR1 reads GTSNPN; CDR2 reads SVGIG (reference sequence). The trim removed 3 bases at V and 7 bases at J, leaving 4 bases unmatched. The CDR3 is 14 residues long.

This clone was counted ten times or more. The covered CDR3 bases are TGTGCCAGCAGTGGAAGGTTATCTGGGGCCAACGTC. Its translation: CASSGRLSGANV. In full, the CDR3 reads CASSGRLSGANVLTF. V usage is TRBV2 and J usage is TRBJ2-6; D unclear. The CDR3 end falls 3 residues outside the read, so it is completed with the germline J gene. The germline V gene encodes CDR1 SNHLY and CDR2 FYNNEI. There are 15 residues in the CDR3. Trimming took 4 bases from V and 1 from J, leaving 8 bases between them.

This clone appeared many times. Incomplete CDR3 DNA: TGTGCCAGCAGCCAGGATGTGGGGAGGGGCACTGAA. Amino acids: CASSQDVGRGTE. The entire CDR3 protein is CASSQDVGRGTEAFF. The V gene is TRBV6-2 or TRBV6-3, the J gene TRBJ1-1; a weak D match, TRBD1 (5 bases). The CDR3 is cut off 3 residues early in the read; its end comes from the germline J gene. The CDR3 is 15 amino acids. Germline lookup yields CDR1 MNHEY and CDR2 SVGEGT. V was pared by 6 bases and J by 4 bases, with 18 bases between.

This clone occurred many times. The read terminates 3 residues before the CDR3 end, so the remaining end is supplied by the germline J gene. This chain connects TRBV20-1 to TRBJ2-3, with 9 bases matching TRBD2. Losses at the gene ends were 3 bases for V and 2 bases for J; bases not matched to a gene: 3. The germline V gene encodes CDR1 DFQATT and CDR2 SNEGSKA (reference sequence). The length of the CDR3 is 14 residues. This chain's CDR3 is CSARPSGTTDTQYF. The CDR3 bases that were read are TGCAGTGCTAGGCCTAGCGGGACCACAGATACG.

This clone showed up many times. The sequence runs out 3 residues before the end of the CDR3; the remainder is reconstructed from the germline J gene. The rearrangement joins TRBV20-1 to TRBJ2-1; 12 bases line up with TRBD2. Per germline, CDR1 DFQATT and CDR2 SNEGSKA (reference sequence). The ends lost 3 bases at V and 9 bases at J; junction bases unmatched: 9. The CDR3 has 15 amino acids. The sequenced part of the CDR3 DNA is TGCAGTGCTAGCCAGACTAGCGGGAGTTTGGGTGAG. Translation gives CSASQTSGSLGE. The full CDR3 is CSASQTSGSLGEQFF.

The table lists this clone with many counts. The CDR3 bases that were read are TGTGCCAGCAGCCGGGACAGGGAAGTAGGC. Translation gives CASSRDREVG. The whole CDR3 is CASSRDREVGYTF. The chain recombines TRBV11-2 with TRBJ1-2, with 9 bases lining up with TRBD1. The read halts 3 residues ahead of the CDR3 end, with the missing end drawn from the germline J gene. The CDR3 extends over 13 amino acids. In germline, CDR1 is SGHAT, CDR2 FQNNGV.

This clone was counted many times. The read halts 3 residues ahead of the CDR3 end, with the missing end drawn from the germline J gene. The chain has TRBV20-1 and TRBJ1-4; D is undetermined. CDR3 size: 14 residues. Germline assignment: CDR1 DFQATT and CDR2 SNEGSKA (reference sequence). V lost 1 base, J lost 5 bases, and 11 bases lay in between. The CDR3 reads CSARAGTPNEKLFF. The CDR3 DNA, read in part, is TGCAGTGCTAGAGCAGGAACCCCAAATGAAAAA.

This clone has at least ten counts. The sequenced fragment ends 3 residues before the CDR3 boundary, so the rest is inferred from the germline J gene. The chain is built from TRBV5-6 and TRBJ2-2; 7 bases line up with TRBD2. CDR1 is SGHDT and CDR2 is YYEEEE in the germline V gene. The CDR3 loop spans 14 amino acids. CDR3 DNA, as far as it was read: TGTGCCAGCAGCTTGGTGGGGGGGAATGAAAAG. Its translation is CASSLVGGNEK. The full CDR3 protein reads CASSLVGGNEKLFF. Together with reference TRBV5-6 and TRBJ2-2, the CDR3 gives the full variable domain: DAGVTQSPTHLIKTRGQQVTLRCSPKSGHDTVSWYQQALGQGPQFIFQYYEEEERQRGNFPDRFSGHQFPNYSSELNVNALLLGDSALYLCASSLVGGNEKLFFGEGSRLTVL.

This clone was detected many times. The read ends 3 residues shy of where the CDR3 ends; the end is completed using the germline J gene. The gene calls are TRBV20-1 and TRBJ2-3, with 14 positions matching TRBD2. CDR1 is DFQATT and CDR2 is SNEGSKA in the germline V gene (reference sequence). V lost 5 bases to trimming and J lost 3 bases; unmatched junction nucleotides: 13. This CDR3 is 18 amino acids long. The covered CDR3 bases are TGCAGTGCTTTAAGACTTTGGACTAGCGGGGGGTCGACAGATACG. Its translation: CSALRLWTSGGSTDT. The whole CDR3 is CSALRLWTSGGSTDTQYF.

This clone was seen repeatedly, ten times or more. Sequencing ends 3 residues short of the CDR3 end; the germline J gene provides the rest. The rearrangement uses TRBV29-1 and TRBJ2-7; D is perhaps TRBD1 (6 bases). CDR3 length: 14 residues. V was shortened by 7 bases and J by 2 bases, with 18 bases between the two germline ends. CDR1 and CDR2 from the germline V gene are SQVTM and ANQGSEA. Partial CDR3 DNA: TGCAGCGCTACAGGGTTGATGTCGACCTACGAG. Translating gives CSATGLMSTYE. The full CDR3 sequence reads CSATGLMSTYEQYF.

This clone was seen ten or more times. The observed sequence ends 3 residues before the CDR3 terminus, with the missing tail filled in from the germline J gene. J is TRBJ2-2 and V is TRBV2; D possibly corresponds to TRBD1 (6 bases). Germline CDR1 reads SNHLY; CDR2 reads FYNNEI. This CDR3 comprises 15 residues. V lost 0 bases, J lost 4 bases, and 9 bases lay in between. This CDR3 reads CASSEALRGTGELFF. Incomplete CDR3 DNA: TGTGCCAGCAGTGAAGCCCTCAGGGGCACCGGGGAG.

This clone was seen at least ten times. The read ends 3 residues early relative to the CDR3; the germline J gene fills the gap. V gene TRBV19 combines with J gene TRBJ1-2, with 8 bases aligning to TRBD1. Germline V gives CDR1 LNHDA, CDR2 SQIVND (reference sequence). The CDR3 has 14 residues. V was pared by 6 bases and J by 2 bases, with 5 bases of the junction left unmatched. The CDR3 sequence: CASSLRGRNYGYTF. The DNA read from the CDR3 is TGTGCCAGTAGCCTCAGGGGGCGAAACTATGGC.

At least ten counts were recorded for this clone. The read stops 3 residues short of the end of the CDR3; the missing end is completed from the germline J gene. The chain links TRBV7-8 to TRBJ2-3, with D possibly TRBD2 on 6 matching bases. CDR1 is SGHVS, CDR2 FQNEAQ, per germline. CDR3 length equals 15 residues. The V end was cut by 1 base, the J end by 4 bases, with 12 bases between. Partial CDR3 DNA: TGTGCCAGCAGCTTAGTGGGCGGGGTGGCAGATACG. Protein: CASSLVGGVADT. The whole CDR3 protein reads CASSLVGGVADTQYF.

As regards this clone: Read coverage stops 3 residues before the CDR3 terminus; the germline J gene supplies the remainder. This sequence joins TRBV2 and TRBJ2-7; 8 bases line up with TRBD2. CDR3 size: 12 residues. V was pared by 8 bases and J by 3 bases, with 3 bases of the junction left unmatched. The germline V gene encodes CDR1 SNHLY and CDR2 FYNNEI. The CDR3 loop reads CASATSVYEQYF. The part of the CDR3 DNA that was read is TGTGCCAGCGCGACTAGCGTCTACGAG.

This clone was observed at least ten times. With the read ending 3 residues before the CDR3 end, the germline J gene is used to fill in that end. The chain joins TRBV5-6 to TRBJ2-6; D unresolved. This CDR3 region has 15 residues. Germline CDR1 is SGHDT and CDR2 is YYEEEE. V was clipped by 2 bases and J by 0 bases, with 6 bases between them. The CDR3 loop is CASSFRYSGANVLTF. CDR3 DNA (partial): TGTGCCAGCAGCTTCCGGTACTCTGGGGCCAACGTC.

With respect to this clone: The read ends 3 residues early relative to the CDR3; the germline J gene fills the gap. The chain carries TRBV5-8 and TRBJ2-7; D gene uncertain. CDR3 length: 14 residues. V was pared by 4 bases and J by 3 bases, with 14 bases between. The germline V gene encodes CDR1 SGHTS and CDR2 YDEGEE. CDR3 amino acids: CASSKYGTDYEQYF. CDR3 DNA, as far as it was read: TGTGCCAGCAGCAAGTACGGTACAGACTACGAG.

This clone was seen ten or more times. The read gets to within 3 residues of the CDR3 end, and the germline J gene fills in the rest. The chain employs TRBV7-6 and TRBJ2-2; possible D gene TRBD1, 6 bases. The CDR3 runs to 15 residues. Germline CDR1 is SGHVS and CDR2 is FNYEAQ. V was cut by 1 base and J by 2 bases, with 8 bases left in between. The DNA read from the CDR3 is TGTGCCAGCAGCTTAGGGGACATTAACACCGGGGAG. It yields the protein CASSLGDINTGE. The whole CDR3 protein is CASSLGDINTGELFF.

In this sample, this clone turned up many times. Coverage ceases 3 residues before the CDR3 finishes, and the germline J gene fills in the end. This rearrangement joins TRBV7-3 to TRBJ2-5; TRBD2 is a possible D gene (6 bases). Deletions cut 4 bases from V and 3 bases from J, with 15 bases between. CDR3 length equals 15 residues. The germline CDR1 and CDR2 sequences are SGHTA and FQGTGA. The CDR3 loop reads CASSSAGEREETQYF. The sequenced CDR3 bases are TGTGCCAGCAGCTCCGCTGGGGAGCGGGAAGAGACC.

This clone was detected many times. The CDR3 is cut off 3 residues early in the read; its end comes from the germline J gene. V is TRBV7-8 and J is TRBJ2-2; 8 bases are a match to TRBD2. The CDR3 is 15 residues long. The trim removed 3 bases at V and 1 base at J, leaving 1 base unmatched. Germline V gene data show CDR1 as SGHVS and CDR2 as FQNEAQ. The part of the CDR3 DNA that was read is TGTGCCAGCAGCTTGGCGGGGGGGAACACCGGGGAG. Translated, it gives CASSLAGGNTGE. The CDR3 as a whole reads CASSLAGGNTGELFF.

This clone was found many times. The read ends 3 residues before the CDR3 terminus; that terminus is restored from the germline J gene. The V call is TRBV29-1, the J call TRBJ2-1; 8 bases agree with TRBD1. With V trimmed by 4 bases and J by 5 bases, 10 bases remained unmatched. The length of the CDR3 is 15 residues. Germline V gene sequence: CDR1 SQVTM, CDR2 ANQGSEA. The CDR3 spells CSVAPTGASNNEQFF. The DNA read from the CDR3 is TGCAGCGTTGCCCCGACAGGGGCCTCGAACAATGAG.

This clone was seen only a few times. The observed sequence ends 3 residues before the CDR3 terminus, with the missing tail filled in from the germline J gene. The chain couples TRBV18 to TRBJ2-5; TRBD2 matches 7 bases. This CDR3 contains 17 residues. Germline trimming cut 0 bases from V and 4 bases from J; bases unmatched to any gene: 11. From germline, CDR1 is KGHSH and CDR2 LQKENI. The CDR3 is CASSPPRRGSGAETQYF. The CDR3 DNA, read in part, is TGTGCCAGCTCACCACCCAGGAGAGGGAGCGGGGCAGAGACC. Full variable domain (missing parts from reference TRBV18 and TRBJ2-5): NAGVMQNPRHLVRRRGQEARLRCSPMKGHSHVYWYRQLPEEGLKFMVYLQKENIIDESGMPKERFSAEFPKEGPSILRIQQVVRGDSAAYFCASSPPRRGSGAETQYFGPGTRLLVL.

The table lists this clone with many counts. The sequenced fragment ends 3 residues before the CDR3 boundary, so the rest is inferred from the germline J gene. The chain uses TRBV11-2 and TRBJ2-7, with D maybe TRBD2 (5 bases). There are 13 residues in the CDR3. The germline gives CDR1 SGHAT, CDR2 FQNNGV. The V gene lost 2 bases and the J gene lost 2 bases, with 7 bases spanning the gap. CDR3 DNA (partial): TGTGCCAGCAGCTTAACTAGAGCCTACGAG. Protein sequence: CASSLTRAYE. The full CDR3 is CASSLTRAYEQYF.

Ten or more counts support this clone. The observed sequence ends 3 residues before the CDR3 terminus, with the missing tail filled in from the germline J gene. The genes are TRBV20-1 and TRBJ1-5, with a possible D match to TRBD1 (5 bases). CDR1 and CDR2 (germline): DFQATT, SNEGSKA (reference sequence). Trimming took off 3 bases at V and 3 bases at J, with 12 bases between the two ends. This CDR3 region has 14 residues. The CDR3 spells CSARASGINQPQHF. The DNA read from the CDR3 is TGCAGTGCTAGGGCCTCAGGGATCAATCAGCCC.

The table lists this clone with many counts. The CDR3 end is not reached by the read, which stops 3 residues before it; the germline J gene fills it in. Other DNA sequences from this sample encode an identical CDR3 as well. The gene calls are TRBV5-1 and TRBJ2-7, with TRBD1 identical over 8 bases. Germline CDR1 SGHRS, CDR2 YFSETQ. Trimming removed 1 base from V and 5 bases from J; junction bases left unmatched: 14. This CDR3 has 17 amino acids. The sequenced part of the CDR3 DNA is TGCGCCAGCAGCTTGAGTGTGTGGGCAGGGGGCACCGACGAG. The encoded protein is CASSLSVWAGGTDE. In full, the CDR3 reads CASSLSVWAGGTDEQYF.

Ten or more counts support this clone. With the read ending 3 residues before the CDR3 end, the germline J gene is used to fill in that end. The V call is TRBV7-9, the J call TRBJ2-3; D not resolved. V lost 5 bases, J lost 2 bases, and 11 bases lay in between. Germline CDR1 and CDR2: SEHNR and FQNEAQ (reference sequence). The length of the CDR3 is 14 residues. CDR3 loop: CASSLTLSTDTQYF. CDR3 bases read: TGTGCCAGCAGCCTAACCCTTTCCACAGATACG.

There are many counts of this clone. The CDR3 is CSARDPRQGAFNYGYTF. The part of the CDR3 DNA that was read is TGCAGTGCTAGAGATCCGAGACAGGGGGCTTTTAACTATGGC. This chain links TRBV20-1 with TRBJ1-2; 10 bases align to TRBD1. The read is 3 residues too short to cover the CDR3 end, so that end is filled in from the germline J gene. This CDR3 has 17 residues. V trimming: 0 bases; J trimming: 1 base; junction bases outside the gene matches: 8. Germline lookup yields CDR1 DFQATT and CDR2 SNEGSKA (reference sequence).